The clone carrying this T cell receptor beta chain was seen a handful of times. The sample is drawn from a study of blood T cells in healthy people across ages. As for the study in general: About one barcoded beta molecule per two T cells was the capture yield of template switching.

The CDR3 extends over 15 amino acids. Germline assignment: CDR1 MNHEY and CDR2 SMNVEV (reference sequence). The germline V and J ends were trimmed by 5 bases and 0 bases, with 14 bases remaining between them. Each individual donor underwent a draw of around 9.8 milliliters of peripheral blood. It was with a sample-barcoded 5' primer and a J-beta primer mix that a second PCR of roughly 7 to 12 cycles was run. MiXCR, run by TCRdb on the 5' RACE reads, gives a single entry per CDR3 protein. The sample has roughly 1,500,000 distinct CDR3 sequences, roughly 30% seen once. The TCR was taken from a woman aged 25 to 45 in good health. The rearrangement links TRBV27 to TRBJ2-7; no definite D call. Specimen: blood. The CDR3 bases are TGTGCCAGCAGTCCCTCGACAAGTAACTCCTACGAGCAGTACTTC. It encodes CASSPSTSNSYEQYF.